This passage covers 26 T cell receptor beta chains from one sample sequenced in a study of T cells in Graves' hyperthyroidism and ophthalmopathy. RNA transcripts were the template for amplifying TCR beta CDR3 regions. During a first-round RT-PCR of the TCR CDR3, the HTBI primer set was used. Via MiXCR, TCRdb re-called the multiplex PCR reads, giving one row per CDR3 protein. The sample lists 450,000 to 600,000 distinct CDR3 sequences; nearly 20% were seen once. The material sequenced was blood. These receptor sequences come from a man aged 40-55 years with Graves' ophthalmopathy.

This clonotype has a handful of counts. This chain uses TRBV20-1 with TRBJ1-4; D unclear. Germline V gene lookup returns CDR1 DFQATT and CDR2 SNEGSKA (reference sequence). V was pared by 7 bases and J by 3 bases, with 9 bases between. The CDR3 length is 12 residues. The CDR3 DNA reads TGCAGTGTTTCGGCCGCTAATGAAAAACTGTTTTTT. This sequence encodes CSVSAANEKLFF.

The rearrangement uses TRBV20-1 and TRBJ2-1, with 9 bases that match TRBD1. CDR1 and CDR2 from the germline V gene are DFQATT and SNEGSKA (reference sequence). After removal of 4 bases from V and 1 base from J, the junction contained 11 bases not matched to a gene. This CDR3 has 17 amino acids. CDR3 nucleotide sequence: TGCAGTGCTAAGCCCGACAGGGGGGAAATATCCTACAATGAGCAGTTCTTC. Its protein is CSAKPDRGEISYNEQFF.

The rearrangement links TRBV4-1 to TRBJ1-4, with 9 positions matching TRBD1. The CDR3 runs 15 residues. Germline V gene sequence: CDR1 MGHRA, CDR2 YSYEKL. Trimming took 1 base from V and 7 from J; bases not matched to a gene: 4. CDR3 nucleotides: TGCGCCAGCAGCCAAGGACAGGGGGGTGGTGAAAAACTGTTTTTT. This encodes CASSQGQGGGEKLFF.

This clonotype was seen ten or more times. The J gene is TRBJ2-1, the V gene TRBV28, with 7 bases lining up with TRBD2. CDR1 MDHEN and CDR2 SYDVKM come from the germline V gene. There are 15 residues in the CDR3. Trimming removed 3 bases from V and 2 bases from J; junction bases left unmatched: 4. CDR3 DNA sequence: TGTGCCAGCAGTTTGGTGACTAGCCCCTACAATGAGCAGTTCTTC. Translating it yields CASSLVTSPYNEQFF.

The rearrangement uses TRBV6-1 and TRBJ2-2; tentative D call: TRBD2 (6 bases). CDR3 size: 16 residues. Germline V lookup: CDR1 MNHNS, CDR2 SASEGT. Trimming removed 6 bases from V and 1 base from J, with 15 bases in between. As DNA, the CDR3 is TGTGCCAGCAGACCTATAGGTAGCGGGAACACCGGGGAGCTGTTTTTT. Translated: CASRPIGSGNTGELFF.

This chain uses TRBV28 with TRBJ1-3; D not resolved. CDR1 is MDHEN and CDR2 is SYDVKM in the germline V gene. Trimming left V 4 bases short and J 5 bases short, with 24 bases between. The CDR3 has 18 amino acids. The CDR3 is CASSSPRARWHGRNTIYF. In DNA form, the CDR3 reads TGTGCCAGCAGTTCCCCCCGAGCCCGGTGGCACGGTCGAAACACCATATATTTT.

The chain is built from TRBV27 and TRBJ1-4; 7 nucleotides agree with TRBD1. Germline lookup yields CDR1 MNHEY and CDR2 SMNVEV (reference sequence). V was pared by 3 bases and J by 6 bases, with 4 bases of the junction left unmatched. This CDR3 comprises 14 residues. CDR3 sequence: CASSFQGVDEKLFF. The CDR3 DNA follows: TGTGCCAGCAGTTTCCAGGGGGTGGATGAAAAACTGTTTTTT.

This clonotype was counted ten times or more. The chain carries TRBV30 and TRBJ1-5; no clear D gene. V dropped 2 bases and J dropped 5 bases, with 10 bases sitting between them. Germline V CDR1 and CDR2: GTSNPN, SVGIG (reference sequence). The CDR3 covers 13 residues. The DNA of the CDR3 is TGTGCCTGGAGTCGAACATACGATCAGCCCCAGCATTTT. This codes for CAWSRTYDQPQHF. Using reference TRBV30 and TRBJ1-5 for the parts outside the CDR3, the full variable domain is SQTIHQWPATLVQPVGSPLSLECTVEGTSNPNLYWYRQAAGRGLQLLFYSVGIGQISSEVPQNLSASRPQDRQFILSSKKLLLSDSGFYLCAWSRTYDQPQHFGDGTRLSIL.

This clonotype was seen only a few times. The V gene is TRBV4-1, the J gene TRBJ2-7; D perhaps matches TRBD1 (5 bases). Germline assignment: CDR1 MGHRA and CDR2 YSYEKL. The CDR3 covers 17 residues. Trimming stripped 1 base from V and 5 bases from J, with 21 bases between. The CDR3, as DNA: TGCGCCAGCAGCCAAGTAGGGGCGCCGGCAGTAGGTAACGAGCAGTACTTC. This gives the protein CASSQVGAPAVGNEQYF.

This chain joins TRBV20-1 and TRBJ2-7; D gene uncertain. The germline V gene has CDR1 DFQATT and CDR2 SNEGSKA (reference sequence). V lost 3 bases to trimming and J lost 3 bases, with 9 bases between them. This CDR3 has 12 residues. This chain's CDR3 is CSARARLYEQYF. In DNA form, the CDR3 reads TGCAGTGCTAGGGCTCGGCTCTACGAGCAGTACTTC.

This clonotype was seen at least ten times. This chain joins TRBV3-1 and TRBJ1-1; D unclear. Germline CDR1 is LGHDT and CDR2 is YNNKEL (reference sequence). The CDR3 is made up of 14 amino acids. V dropped 2 bases and J dropped 0 bases, with 7 bases sitting between them. CDR3 in DNA: TGTGCCAGCAGCCAAACAGTGATGAACACTGAAGCTTTCTTT. Its protein is CASSQTVMNTEAFF. The full variable domain, rest sourced from reference TRBV3-1 and TRBJ1-1, is DTAVSQTPKYLVTQMGNDKSIKCEQNLGHDTMYWYKQDSKKFLKIMFSYNNKELIINETVPNRFSPKSPDKAHLNLHINSLELGDSAVYFCASSQTVMNTEAFFGQGTRLTVV.

This clonotype occurred a few times. The chain combines TRBV10-3 with TRBJ2-5; D is undetermined. Germline V gene sequence: CDR1 ENHRY, CDR2 SYGVKD. This CDR3 comprises 14 residues. Trimming removed 4 bases from V and 4 bases from J, with 13 bases in between. As DNA, the CDR3 is TGTGCCATCAGTGGAAGGGCAGGCGGAGAGACCCAGTACTTC. It is translated as CAISGRAGGETQYF.

This clonotype was found many times. The chain couples TRBV7-2 to TRBJ2-3; tentatively, D is TRBD2 (6 bases). The CDR3 is 14 amino acids. Germline CDR1 reads SGHTA; CDR2 reads FQGNSA. Trimming took off 2 bases at V and 5 bases at J, with 11 bases between the two ends. CDR3 in amino acids: CASSLPRAGDTQYF. The CDR3 DNA is TGTGCCAGCAGCTTACCCCGAGCGGGAGATACGCAGTATTTT.

This clonotype was counted many times. An end of the junction does not agree with germline; a read error may underlie this. This chain uses TRBV5-1 with TRBJ2-5; D unclear. CDR1 and CDR2 (germline): SGHRS, YFSETQ. This CDR3 comprises 11 residues. The chain's CDR3 is CASSESETQYF. The DNA of the CDR3 is TGTGCCAGCAGTGAATCGGAGACCCAGTACTTC.

The table lists this clonotype with a few counts. The genes are TRBV20-1 and TRBJ2-5; D is tentatively TRBD1 or TRBD2 (5 bases each). Germline V gives CDR1 DFQATT, CDR2 SNEGSKA (reference sequence). With 6 bases removed from V and 6 bases from J, the gap between germline ends came to 14 bases. The CDR3 covers 12 residues. The CDR3 sequence is CSAPTQGQTQYF. The CDR3 nucleotides are TGCAGTGCCCCAACGCAGGGACAGACCCAGTACTTC.

In this sample, this clonotype turned up many times. The J gene is TRBJ1-2, the V gene TRBV3-1; the D is unclear. This CDR3 is 12 amino acids long. V lost 7 bases, J lost 8 bases, and 14 bases lay in between. Germline lookup yields CDR1 LGHDT and CDR2 YNNKEL (reference sequence). CDR3 bases: TGTGCCAGCACCAGGAGGTCAGAAGGCTACACCTTC. Its protein is CASTRRSEGYTF.

At least ten counts were recorded for this clonotype. The chain uses TRBV20-1 and TRBJ2-3; D is tentatively TRBD1 or TRBD2 (5 bases each). Germline CDR1 and CDR2: DFQATT and SNEGSKA (reference sequence). The CDR3 totals 15 residues. V lost 2 bases and J lost 1, with 13 bases in between. CDR3 nucleotide sequence: TGCAGTGCTAGAAGGGGAGCGGTCGGCACAGATACGCAGTATTTT. This translates into CSARRGAVGTDTQYF.

This clonotype was seen more than once but under ten times. The V and J genes are TRBV4-2 and TRBJ2-2; D assignment may be TRBD1 or TRBD2 (5 bases each). The CDR3 runs to 15 residues. CDR1 is LGHNA, CDR2 YNFKEQ, per germline. V was cut by 1 base and J by 8 bases, with 14 bases left in between. The CDR3 bases are TGTGCCAGCAGCCAAGCAGGGAGCATGGGGGGGGAGCTGTTTTTT. This codes for CASSQAGSMGGELFF.

The J gene is TRBJ2-7, the V gene TRBV11-2; tentatively, D is TRBD1 (7 bases). The V gene lost 5 bases and the J gene lost 5 bases, with 13 bases spanning the gap. Germline V gene data show CDR1 as SGHAT and CDR2 as FQNNGV. CDR3 length: 13 residues. CDR3: CASSAGQIHEQYF. CDR3 sequence (DNA): TGTGCCAGCAGCGCGGGACAGATCCACGAGCAGTACTTC.

This clonotype was recorded many times. CDR3 sequence reads: CASSLEQGGADTQYF. The CDR3, as DNA: TGTGCCAGCAGCTTAGAACAGGGGGGCGCAGATACGCAGTATTTT. The chain recombines TRBV11-2 with TRBJ2-3, with 8 nucleotides matching TRBD1. Germline lookup yields CDR1 SGHAT and CDR2 FQNNGV. Trimming removed 0 bases from V and 4 bases from J; junction bases left unmatched: 3. The CDR3 runs to 15 residues.

This clonotype was observed many times. This sequence joins TRBV2 and TRBJ1-1; no definite D call. Germline CDR1 is SNHLY and CDR2 is FYNNEI. The CDR3 totals 14 residues. Deletions cut 9 bases from V and 4 bases from J, with 18 bases between. The CDR3 sequence: CASSSLLGSTEAFF. CDR3 nucleotide sequence: TGTGCCAGTAGCAGCTTACTGGGAAGCACTGAAGCTTTCTTT.

Note on this clonotype: At one of its ends the junction is not consistent with the germline gene, which may arise from a read error. The rearrangement uses TRBV7-9 and TRBJ1-1, with a possible D match to TRBD1 (6 bases). The CDR3 is 14 amino acids. Germline CDR1 SEHNR, CDR2 FQNEAQ (reference sequence). CDR3 DNA: TGTGCCAGCAGCTACGGACAGACGAACGCTGAAGCTTTCTTT. It translates to CASSYGQTNAEAFF.

In this sample, this clonotype turned up many times. The rearrangement links TRBV5-1 to TRBJ2-1; D perhaps matches TRBD2 (7 bases). Germline assignment: CDR1 SGHRS and CDR2 YFSETQ. This CDR3 contains 14 residues. V lost 6 bases and J 5 bases, leaving 15 bases between the germline ends. CDR3 DNA: TGCGCCAGCAAGTTGGGGGGGCCGGACAATGAGCAGTTCTTC. This translates into CASKLGGPDNEQFF. Full variable domain (missing parts from reference TRBV5-1 and TRBJ2-1): KAGVTQTPRYLIKTRGQQVTLSCSPISGHRSVSWYQQTPGQGLQFLFEYFSETQRNKGNFPGRFSGRQFSNSRSEMNVSTLELGDSALYLCASKLGGPDNEQFFGPGTRLTVL.

This clonotype was recorded at least ten times. This chain uses TRBV12-3 or TRBV12-4 with TRBJ2-1, with TRBD2 matching 12 bases. J lost 6 bases, V lost 5 bases, and 14 bases had no gene match. The CDR3 length is 18 residues. The CDR3 nucleotides are TGTGCCAGCAGTCCCACTAGCGGGAGGACCCAAACTTTCAATGAGCAGTTCTTC. Translation: CASSPTSGRTQTFNEQFF.

A few counts support this clonotype. This chain joins TRBV7-9 and TRBJ2-5; TRBD2 aligns across 7 bases. Germline V gene sequence: CDR1 SEHNR, CDR2 FQNEAQ (reference sequence). This CDR3 comprises 13 residues. V shed 2 bases and J 9 bases; nucleotides not matched to a gene: 6. The CDR3 region has the DNA TGTGCCAGCAGCTTACTAGCGGCCACGTCCCAGTACTTC. It is translated as CASSLLAATSQYF.

Ten or more counts support this clonotype. The V call is TRBV11-2, the J call TRBJ1-3, with no clear D. The V gene lost 0 bases and the J gene lost 3 bases, with 6 bases spanning the gap. This CDR3 is built from 14 residues. Germline CDR1 is SGHAT and CDR2 is FQNNGV. Written as DNA, the CDR3 is TGTGCCAGCAGCTTAGAACGTATTGGAAACACCATATATTTT. It codes for CASSLERIGNTIYF.